These 32 T cell receptor beta chains share one sample of origin, sequenced in a study of PD-1 blockade in classical Hodgkin lymphoma. Time point described: cycle 4 day 1 (C4D1), after five to seven weeks of nivolumab. No patient escaped relapse after autologous stem cell transplantation, and brentuximab vedotin exposure varied. Isolated CD8+ T cells were derived from thawed PBMCs through magnetic negative selection. Clones were sequenced by immunoSEQ multiplex PCR, and TCRdb holds only the in-frame ones, with some missing. Of roughly 10,000 clones in the sample, 70% to 85% were seen once. Here the sequenced sample was CD8+ T cells from blood, taken before the fourth cycle of nivolumab. Source of these receptors: a human donor with classical Hodgkin lymphoma.

The J gene is TRBJ2-7, the V gene TRBV2; weak D call: TRBD2 (6 bases). Germline values: CDR1 SNHLY, CDR2 FYNNEI. The V end lost 8 bases, the J end lost 0 bases, and 17 bases lay between the germline ends. The CDR3 is made up of 15 amino acids. The CDR3 DNA reads as TGTGCCAGCTCGGGCGCTAGCGCCCTCTCCTACGAGCAGTACTTC. It translates to CASSGASALSYEQYF.

This clone was seen a few times. The CDR3 loop reads CAWSDGGGNTEAFF. The CDR3 DNA follows: TGTGCCTGGAGTGACGGGGGCGGGAACACTGAAGCTTTCTTT. The genes are TRBV30 and TRBJ1-1; possibly TRBD1 for D (6 bases). CDR3 length: 14 residues. V gave up 1 base and J gave up 1 base, with 10 bases separating them. The germline V gene has CDR1 GTSNPN and CDR2 SVGIG (reference sequence).

The chain couples TRBV15 to TRBJ2-3, with D possibly being TRBD1 (5 bases). The CDR3 runs 14 residues. CDR1 is LNHNV and CDR2 is YYDKDF in the germline V gene (reference sequence). The V gene lost 4 bases and the J gene lost 1 base, with 9 bases spanning the gap. This CDR3 is CATSTWGGTDTQYF. The CDR3 DNA is TGTGCCACCAGCACATGGGGCGGCACAGATACGCAGTATTTT. The full variable domain, in which reference TRBV15 and TRBJ2-3 provide the parts outside the CDR3, is DAMVIQNPRYQVTQFGKPVTLSCSQTLNHNVMYWYQQKSSQAPKLLFHYYDKDFNNEADTPDNFQSRRPNTSFCFLDIRSPGLGDTAMYLCATSTWGGTDTQYFGPGTRLTVL.

The J gene is TRBJ2-7, the V gene TRBV28; TRBD1 matches 7 bases. CDR1 MDHEN and CDR2 SYDVKM come from the germline V gene. This CDR3 comprises 16 residues. Trimming took 1 base from V and 4 from J; bases not matched to a gene: 10. The CDR3 region has the DNA TGTGCCAGCAGTTTATCTCTGGGACAGCCTAATTACGAGCAGTACTTC. Its translation: CASSLSLGQPNYEQYF.

The chain links TRBV5-1 to TRBJ1-1, with unresolved D. The germline V gene has CDR1 SGHRS and CDR2 YFSETQ. The V end lost 7 bases, the J end lost 6 bases, and 13 bases lay between the germline ends. CDR3 length equals 12 residues. The CDR3 nucleotides read TGCGCCAGCTCCCATGGGAAGTCTGAAGCTTTCTTT. Translated, it gives CASSHGKSEAFF.

The V call is TRBV27, the J call TRBJ2-3; maybe TRBD1 (6 bases). V was pared by 2 bases and J by 3 bases, with 12 bases between. Germline CDR1 MNHEY, CDR2 SMNVEV (reference sequence). This CDR3 has 15 amino acids. CDR3 in amino acids: CASSLGQITTDTQYF. The CDR3 DNA reads as TGTGCCAGCAGTTTAGGACAGATTACGACAGATACGCAGTATTTT.

The chain uses TRBV27 and TRBJ2-5; D might be TRBD1 or TRBD2, each matching 5 bases. Trimming removed 3 bases from V and 0 bases from J, with 8 bases in between. Per germline, CDR1 MNHEY and CDR2 SMNVEV (reference sequence). The CDR3 is made up of 14 amino acids. The CDR3 region is CASSLGVYQETQYF. The CDR3 DNA sequence: TGTGCCAGCAGTTTGGGGGTCTACCAAGAGACCCAGTACTTC.

The chain is built from TRBV6-5 and TRBJ2-7; no reliable D call. Between the trimmed V and J ends, which lost 2 bases and 3 bases, there was a span of 2 bases. This CDR3 spans 11 amino acids. Per germline, CDR1 MNHEY and CDR2 SVGAGI. CDR3: CASSYDYEQYF. The CDR3, as DNA: TGTGCCAGCAGTTACGACTACGAGCAGTACTTC.

V usage is TRBV5-1 and J usage is TRBJ2-3, with 7 bases identical to TRBD1. This CDR3 has 16 amino acids. Germline V gives CDR1 SGHRS, CDR2 YFSETQ. After removal of 3 bases from V and 0 bases from J, the junction contained 7 bases not matched to a gene. The CDR3 region is CASSSWTGPSTDTQYF. CDR3 sequence (DNA): TGCGCCAGCAGCTCCTGGACAGGTCCTAGCACAGATACGCAGTATTTT. The variable domain in full, completed from reference TRBV5-1 and TRBJ2-3, reads KAGVTQTPRYLIKTRGQQVTLSCSPISGHRSVSWYQQTPGQGLQFLFEYFSETQRNKGNFPGRFSGRQFSNSRSEMNVSTLELGDSALYLCASSSWTGPSTDTQYFGPGTRLTVL.

The rearrangement links TRBV19 to TRBJ2-7; D not certain. Trimming left V 2 bases short and J 0 bases short, with 11 bases between. The CDR3 runs to 15 residues. CDR1 is LNHDA and CDR2 is SQIVND in the germline V gene (reference sequence). The CDR3 coding sequence is TGTGCCAGTAGTATAATTCTGGGATTCTCCTACGAGCAGTACTTC. Its protein product is CASSIILGFSYEQYF.

The CDR3 sequence: CASSIVSMGNTEAFF. The CDR3 DNA follows: TGTGCCAGTAGTATAGTCTCAATGGGGAACACTGAAGCTTTCTTT. The chain has TRBV19 and TRBJ1-1; no clear D gene. Germline V gene sequence: CDR1 LNHDA, CDR2 SQIVND (reference sequence). The CDR3 covers 15 residues. V was clipped by 1 base and J by 1 base, with 10 bases between them.

The chain couples TRBV4-3 to TRBJ2-7, with 10 bases aligning to TRBD2. The V gene end was trimmed by 3 bases and the J gene end by 3 bases; junction bases not matched to a gene: 5. The length of the CDR3 is 15 residues. Germline loops: CDR1 LGHNA, CDR2 YSLEER. The DNA of the CDR3 is TGCGCCAGCAGCCAGCTAGCGGGGGCGAACTACGAGCAGTACTTC. Residues: CASSQLAGANYEQYF.

This chain links TRBV15 with TRBJ1-1; no clear D. V gave up 3 bases and J gave up 2 bases, with 4 bases separating them. The CDR3 has 12 residues. Germline CDR1 LNHNV, CDR2 YYDKDF (reference sequence). The CDR3 DNA follows: TGTGCCACCAGCAGTATTAACACTGAAGCTTTCTTT. The encoded protein is CATSSINTEAFF.

The V gene is TRBV5-1, the J gene TRBJ2-3; D gene uncertain. The CDR3 sequence is 12 residues long. Germline loops: CDR1 SGHRS, CDR2 YFSETQ. The V end lost 0 bases, the J end lost 5 bases, and 4 bases lay between the germline ends. CDR3 in amino acids: CASSLGGDTQYF. The CDR3 coding sequence is TGCGCCAGCAGCTTGGGGGGAGATACGCAGTATTTT.

V usage is TRBV10-3 and J usage is TRBJ2-3; D is unclear. V dropped 3 bases and J dropped 0 bases, with 10 bases sitting between them. Germline CDR1 ENHRY, CDR2 SYGVKD. CDR3 length equals 15 residues. The CDR3 region has the DNA TGTGCCATCAGTGAAATCGGGCCAAGCACAGATACGCAGTATTTT. Its protein product is CAISEIGPSTDTQYF.

The V and J genes are TRBV28 and TRBJ1-1, with a possible D match to TRBD1 (6 bases). CDR3 size: 14 residues. The germline V and J ends were trimmed by 4 bases and 4 bases, with 13 bases remaining between them. Germline CDR1 is MDHEN and CDR2 is SYDVKM. The CDR3: CASSSTGWGTEAFF. The CDR3 nucleotides are TGTGCCAGCAGTTCCACAGGGTGGGGCACTGAAGCTTTCTTT.

This clone showed up just once. V and J are TRBV27 and TRBJ2-3; tentatively, D is TRBD2 (6 bases). V gave up 8 bases and J gave up 3 bases, with 21 bases separating them. This CDR3 is 16 amino acids long. Germline V gene data show CDR1 as MNHEY and CDR2 as SMNVEV (reference sequence). CDR3 in amino acids: CASRHPPGRGTDTQYF. The CDR3 bases are TGTGCCAGCCGACACCCTCCCGGGCGGGGTACAGATACGCAGTATTTT.

The chain carries TRBV28 and TRBJ2-2, with D uncertain. The germline CDR1 and CDR2 sequences are MDHEN and SYDVKM. This CDR3 is built from 11 residues. Trimming cost V 3 bases and J 6 bases, with 2 bases left between them. The CDR3 loop is CASSFAGELFF. CDR3 nucleotides: TGTGCCAGCAGTTTTGCCGGGGAGCTGTTTTTT.

This clone was recorded once. V and J are TRBV10-3 and TRBJ2-2; D unclear. Trimming shortened V by 3 bases and J by 2 bases, and 13 bases separated the two germline ends. This CDR3 spans 16 amino acids. Germline assignment: CDR1 ENHRY and CDR2 SYGVKD. CDR3 protein: CAISEKVVSNTGELFF. The CDR3, as DNA: TGTGCCATCAGTGAAAAGGTAGTGAGTAACACCGGGGAGCTGTTTTTT.

The chain is built from TRBV28 and TRBJ2-5; 9 bases match TRBD2. After removal of 4 bases from V and 0 bases from J, the junction contained 3 bases not matched to a gene. CDR3 length: 15 amino acids. In germline, CDR1 is MDHEN, CDR2 SYDVKM. CDR3 sequence reads: CASSSEREDQETQYF. For the CDR3, the DNA is TGTGCCAGCAGTTCGGAGCGGGAGGACCAAGAGACCCAGTACTTC.

V is TRBV6-5 and J is TRBJ2-7; no clear D gene. CDR1 and CDR2 (germline): MNHEY, SVGAGI. V lost 0 bases to trimming and J lost 2 bases, with 11 bases between them. This CDR3 has 15 amino acids. The CDR3 nucleotides read TGTGCCAGCAGTTACTCAGCGCGGACCACCTACGAGCAGTACTTC. The encoded protein is CASSYSARTTYEQYF.

The gene calls are TRBV4-2 and TRBJ1-3, with TRBD1 matching 7 bases. The CDR3 contains 14 residues. With V trimmed by 4 bases and J by 6 bases, 6 bases remained unmatched. Germline V lookup: CDR1 LGHNA, CDR2 YNFKEQ. DNA for the CDR3: TGTGCCAGCAGCCGGAGGGGGCTAGAAAACACCATATATTTT. Translation: CASSRRGLENTIYF.

The rearrangement uses TRBV18 and TRBJ2-7; no reliable D call. The CDR3 extends over 15 amino acids. Germline V gene sequence: CDR1 KGHSH, CDR2 LQKENI. V lost 0 bases and J lost 2, with 11 bases in between. The CDR3: CASSPPSVVTYEQYF. CDR3 coding DNA: TGTGCCAGCTCACCACCGAGTGTTGTCACCTACGAGCAGTACTTC.

The rearrangement joins TRBV2 to TRBJ2-2; weak D call: TRBD1 (6 bases). V was cut by 6 bases and J by 3 bases, with 17 bases left in between. CDR3 length equals 16 residues. Germline CDR1 SNHLY, CDR2 FYNNEI. The CDR3 coding sequence is TGTGCCAGCAGGCAACAGGGTGCCGCGTACACCGGGGAGCTGTTTTTT. Translation gives CASRQQGAAYTGELFF.

In this sample, this clone turned up once. The chain combines TRBV18 with TRBJ2-7, with D hard to call. The V end lost 0 bases, the J end lost 0 bases, and 12 bases lay between the germline ends. Per germline, CDR1 KGHSH and CDR2 LQKENI. This CDR3 spans 16 amino acids. CDR3 nucleotide sequence: TGTGCCAGCTCACCACCGATAGGGCCTACCTCCTACGAGCAGTACTTC. Its translation: CASSPPIGPTSYEQYF.

The rearrangement uses TRBV6-4 and TRBJ1-4, with TRBD1 as a possible D gene (5 bases). Germline CDR1 MRHNA, CDR2 SNTAGT. V shed 2 bases and J shed 7 bases, with 11 bases lying between them. The CDR3 is made up of 14 amino acids. CDR3 in amino acids: CASSDGHDFEKLFF. Here the CDR3 DNA reads TGTGCCAGCAGTGACGGACACGACTTTGAAAAACTGTTTTTT.

This clone was found a few times. J is TRBJ2-7 and V is TRBV4-1, with 10 bases identical to TRBD1. Germline V CDR1 and CDR2: MGHRA, YSYEKL. The length of the CDR3 is 16 residues. Losses at the gene ends were 2 bases for V and 7 bases for J; bases not matched to a gene: 11. The CDR3 protein is CASSQSFGTGDKEQYF. The CDR3 DNA reads as TGCGCCAGCAGCCAATCTTTCGGGACAGGGGATAAGGAGCAGTACTTC.

V is TRBV12-5 and J is TRBJ2-2; D uncertain. CDR3 length: 12 amino acids. V lost 7 bases to trimming and J lost 7 bases, with 10 bases between them. CDR1 LGHNT and CDR2 FRNRAP come from the germline V gene. The CDR3 reads CASAPSHGELFF. Here the CDR3 DNA reads TGTGCTAGTGCCCCGAGCCACGGGGAGCTGTTTTTT.

In this sample, this clone turned up a few times. The chain combines TRBV6-5 with TRBJ1-4; D is perhaps TRBD1 (6 bases). The CDR3 runs 16 residues. The germline V and J ends were trimmed by 2 bases and 7 bases, with 17 bases remaining between them. Germline loops: CDR1 MNHEY, CDR2 SVGAGI. CDR3 bases: TGTGCCAGCAGTTACGGGACTTCCGGAGGGGGTGAAAAACTGTTTTTT. It codes for CASSYGTSGGGEKLFF.

V gene TRBV6-1 combines with J gene TRBJ1-1, with no clear D. The germline CDR1 and CDR2 sequences are MNHNS and SASEGT. The length of the CDR3 is 14 residues. The V end lost 1 base, the J end lost 1 base, and 7 bases lay between the germline ends. The DNA for the CDR3 is TGTGCCAGCAGTGAAGGACGGTGGAACACTGAAGCTTTCTTT. As protein: CASSEGRWNTEAFF.

This chain uses TRBV2 with TRBJ1-5; 12 bases align to TRBD1. This CDR3 comprises 19 residues. Germline lookup yields CDR1 SNHLY and CDR2 FYNNEI. J lost 5 bases, V lost 1 base, and 12 bases had no gene match. CDR3 bases: TGTGCCAGCAGTGAAGTAAGGGGACAGGGGGCGTTGGGATATCAGCCCCAGCATTTT. As protein: CASSEVRGQGALGYQPQHF. The full variable domain, completed using reference TRBV2 and TRBJ1-5, is EPEVTQTPSHQVTQMGQEVILRCVPISNHLYFYWYRQILGQKVEFLVSFYNNEISEKSEIFDDQFSVERPDGSNFTLKIRSTKLEDSAMYFCASSEVRGQGALGYQPQHFGDGTRLSIL.

This clone was seen once. The J gene is TRBJ2-3, the V gene TRBV25-1, with a tentative D call TRBD1 (5 bases). The CDR3 sequence is 16 residues long. Trimming cost V 2 bases and J 2 bases, with 14 bases left between them. CDR1 is MGHDK and CDR2 is SYGVNS in the germline V gene. The CDR3 loop is CASSEVGRDFTDTQYF. CDR3 sequence (DNA): TGTGCCAGCAGTGAAGTCGGCAGGGATTTCACAGATACGCAGTATTTT.